These 18 T cell receptor beta chains were all obtained from the same sample, sequenced in a study of T cell repertoires in cytomegalovirus infection. Their antigens remain unidentified. Via MiXCR, TCRdb re-called the reads, giving one row per CDR3 protein. Of roughly 500,000 distinct CDR3 sequences detected, about two fifths appear once; the ten largest clones hold 43%. Source: cultured PBMCs, taken from culture after CMV antigen stimulation. The receptors here all came from a human donor in good health (CMV status not recorded). Some clones in this sample may be carry-over from other donors' samples.

This chain connects TRBV7-2 to TRBJ2-2; no clear D gene. V lost 11 bases and J 0 bases, leaving 13 bases between the germline ends. The CDR3 covers 14 residues. Germline CDR1 and CDR2: SGHTA and FQGNSA. The CDR3, as DNA: TGTGCCGGAAGGCGTAGGGCGAACACCGGGGAGCTGTTTTTT. It encodes CAGRRRANTGELFF.

The chain uses TRBV20-1 and TRBJ2-3; D is undetermined. The CDR3 has 13 amino acids. The germline gives CDR1 DFQATT, CDR2 SNEGSKA (reference sequence). Trimming stripped 3 bases from V and 0 bases from J, with 7 bases between. DNA of the CDR3: TGCAGTGCTAGTGTGGACAGCACAGATACGCAGTATTTT. This gives the protein CSASVDSTDTQYF.

The table lists this clonotype with a few counts. At one boundary the junction diverges from the germline segment, which might be a read error. V gene TRBV6-2 or TRBV6-3 combines with J gene TRBJ2-1; 9 bases fit TRBD2. Germline CDR1 is MNHEY and CDR2 is SVGEGT. The CDR3 consists of 17 residues. The CDR3 reads CASSYSRRGRSGRPGSF. The CDR3 DNA sequence: TGTGCCAGCAGTTACTCGAGGAGGGGGCGTAGCGGGAGACCTGGATCCTTC.

This clonotype has just a few counts. The V call is TRBV7-6, the J call TRBJ1-2; tentatively, D is TRBD1 (6 bases). Germline loops: CDR1 SGHVS, CDR2 FNYEAQ. This CDR3 comprises 18 residues. Trimming stripped 2 bases from V and 1 base from J, with 20 bases between. The CDR3 region has the DNA TGTGCCAGCAGCTTAAGCCCCTACAGGACAGAATTTAACTATGGCTACACCTTC. Translating gives CASSLSPYRTEFNYGYTF.

This clonotype was found a few times. This sequence joins TRBV28 and TRBJ1-5, with D possibly TRBD1 on 5 matching bases. Per the germline V gene, CDR1 is MDHEN and CDR2 is SYDVKM. V gave up 2 bases and J gave up 5 bases, with 19 bases separating them. This CDR3 is 17 amino acids long. The CDR3 sequence: CASSLLKRDGEDQPQHF. In nucleotides, the CDR3 is TGTGCCAGCAGTTTACTCAAGCGGGACGGGGAGGATCAGCCCCAGCATTTT.

This clonotype was seen a few times. The V call is TRBV27, the J call TRBJ1-5, with D maybe TRBD1 (5 bases). Germline-derived CDR1 and CDR2 are MNHEY and SMNVEV (reference sequence). With 6 bases removed from V and 3 bases from J, the gap between germline ends came to 9 bases. This CDR3 has 13 amino acids. DNA for the CDR3: TGTGCCAGCAGACTCAGGGTCAATCAGCCCCAGCATTTT. This encodes CASRLRVNQPQHF.

This clonotype was found many times. The chain couples TRBV2 to TRBJ1-4; no firm D call. Germline CDR1 is SNHLY and CDR2 is FYNNEI. The CDR3 runs to 10 residues. Trimming shortened V by 8 bases and J by 15 bases, and 13 bases separated the two germline ends. The CDR3 sequence is CASSEGRVFF. As DNA, the CDR3 is TGTGCCAGCTCCGAAGGGAGGGTGTTTTTT.

This clonotype was recorded a few times. V and J are TRBV6-2 or TRBV6-3 and TRBJ2-7; 8 bases are shared with TRBD1. Unmatched junction bases numbered 9, after V lost 7 bases and J lost 4 bases. This CDR3 region has 14 residues. Per the germline V gene, CDR1 is MNHEY and CDR2 is SVGEGT. The CDR3 nucleotides are TGTGCCAGCACCTTACGTGGACAGGGATACGAGCAGTACTTC. Its translation is CASTLRGQGYEQYF.

The J gene is TRBJ1-1, the V gene TRBV7-1; D gene ambiguous. TRBV7-1 is placed among ORFs of uncertain function. The CDR3 length is 12 residues. Trimming stripped 5 bases from V and 7 bases from J, with 11 bases between. The CDR3 loop is CASSPGRLEAFF. CDR3 coding DNA: TGTGCCAGCAGCCCTGGTCGTCTTGAAGCTTTCTTT.

This clonotype was seen a few times. The rearrangement links TRBV27 to TRBJ2-7; D unclear. Germline values: CDR1 MNHEY, CDR2 SMNVEV (reference sequence). V lost 0 bases, J lost 4 bases, and 7 bases lay in between. The CDR3 loop spans 13 amino acids. The CDR3 DNA follows: TGTGCCAGCAGTTTATCGCAGCGTTACGAGCAGTACTTC. Encoded protein: CASSLSQRYEQYF.

V gene TRBV6-2 or TRBV6-3 combines with J gene TRBJ2-3, with a tentative D call TRBD1 (6 bases). The CDR3 has 16 amino acids. The germline V gene encodes CDR1 MNHEY and CDR2 SVGEGT. V gave up 0 bases and J gave up 4 bases, with 14 bases separating them. The CDR3 reads CASSYSIGAGADTQYF. CDR3 nucleotide sequence: TGTGCCAGCAGTTACTCCATTGGGGCAGGGGCAGATACGCAGTATTTT.

This chain connects TRBV7-6 to TRBJ2-1; 13 bases line up with TRBD2. CDR1 SGHVS and CDR2 FNYEAQ come from the germline V gene. Trimming at V came to 5 bases and at J to 14 bases, leaving 12 bases not matched to a gene. This CDR3 comprises 15 residues. The CDR3 coding sequence is TGTGCCAGCAGCCAGATACTAGCGGGGGGGCCTCTTGAGTTCTTC. Its translation is CASSQILAGGPLEFF.

This clonotype was seen only a few times. The CDR3: CASSEAQVWTPQYF. The CDR3 coding sequence is TGTGCCAGCAGTGAAGCGCAAGTTTGGACTCCGCAGTATTTT. The chain employs TRBV6-1 and TRBJ2-3, with D tentatively TRBD2 (5 bases). The length of the CDR3 is 14 residues. Germline values: CDR1 MNHNS, CDR2 SASEGT. The V gene lost 0 bases and the J gene lost 10 bases, with 14 bases spanning the gap.

The rearrangement links TRBV7-2 to TRBJ2-3, with 11 bases that match TRBD1. Germline V gene lookup returns CDR1 SGHTA and CDR2 FQGNSA. V shed 5 bases, J shed 4 bases, and the junction held 5 bases outside the gene matches. This CDR3 has 15 residues. CDR3 DNA: TGTGCCAGCAGCGTCACGGGACAGGGGGCAGATACGCAGTATTTT. Its protein product is CASSVTGQGADTQYF.

The V call is TRBV6-2 or TRBV6-3, the J call TRBJ2-7, with 9 bases aligning to TRBD1. CDR3 length: 14 residues. CDR1 is MNHEY, CDR2 SVGEGT, per germline. The trim removed 7 bases at V and 3 bases at J, leaving 7 bases unmatched. CDR3 in DNA: TGTGCCAGCACTCCGGGACAGGGTATCTACGAGCAGTACTTC. Protein product: CASTPGQGIYEQYF.

This chain links TRBV4-1 with TRBJ1-5, with 8 bases lining up with TRBD1. Germline CDR1 reads MGHRA; CDR2 reads YSYEKL. The CDR3 contains 18 residues. Losses at the gene ends were 4 bases for V and 4 bases for J; bases not matched to a gene: 15. CDR3 sequence: CASSRAVGTGPTNQPQHF. DNA of the CDR3: TGCGCCAGCAGCCGGGCCGTCGGGACAGGCCCAACAAATCAGCCCCAGCATTTT.

A single count supports this clonotype. The chain joins TRBV7-6 to TRBJ2-7, with a tentative D call TRBD2 (7 bases). Germline values: CDR1 SGHVS, CDR2 FNYEAQ. The length of the CDR3 is 14 residues. Trimming cost V 3 bases and J 3 bases, with 12 bases left between them. CDR3 loop: CASSFGLGGYEQYF. The CDR3 DNA reads as TGTGCCAGCAGCTTCGGACTAGGGGGCTACGAGCAGTACTTC.

The genes are TRBV19 and TRBJ2-5, with a tentative D call TRBD2 (6 bases). The CDR3 has 15 residues. The germline V and J ends were trimmed by 3 bases and 5 bases, with 16 bases remaining between them. Germline V gene sequence: CDR1 LNHDA, CDR2 SQIVND (reference sequence). The CDR3 nucleotides are TGTGCCAGTAGTATCGGCAGGCGGGGTCCCGAGACCCAGTACTTC. It yields the protein CASSIGRRGPETQYF.